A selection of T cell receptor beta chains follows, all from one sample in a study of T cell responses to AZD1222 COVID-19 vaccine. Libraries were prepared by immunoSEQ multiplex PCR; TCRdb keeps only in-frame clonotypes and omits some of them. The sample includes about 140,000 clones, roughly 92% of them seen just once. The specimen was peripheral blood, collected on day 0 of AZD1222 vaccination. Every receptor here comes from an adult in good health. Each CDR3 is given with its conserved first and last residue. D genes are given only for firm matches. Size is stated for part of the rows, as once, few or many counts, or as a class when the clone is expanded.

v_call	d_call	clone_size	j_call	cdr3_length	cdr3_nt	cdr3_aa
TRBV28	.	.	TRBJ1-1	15	TGTGCCAGCAGTTCTACCGGGACGTCGGACACTGAAGCTTTCTTT	CASSSTGTSDTEAFF
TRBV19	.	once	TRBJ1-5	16	TGTGCCAGTAGTATTCTTTCGACCAGCGGCGATCAGCCCCAGCATTTT	CASSILSTSGDQPQHF
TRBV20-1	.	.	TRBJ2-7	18	TGCAGTGCTAGTAAGGCCGAAGCAGGCAGCTCCAGCTCCTACGAGCAGTACTTC	CSASKAEAGSSSSYEQYF
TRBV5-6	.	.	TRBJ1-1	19	TGTGCCAGCAGCTTGTGGGGCTCATCCGACAGCGCGGGGGATACTGAAGCTTTCTTT	CASSLWGSSDSAGDTEAFF
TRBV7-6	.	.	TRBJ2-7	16	TGTGCCAGCAGCCCCTACCCGACCCCCAGCTCCTACGAGCAGTACTTC	CASSPYPTPSSYEQYF
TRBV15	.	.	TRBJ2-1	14	TGTGCCACCAGCAGAGACATATTCGGCAATGAGCAGTTCTTC	CATSRDIFGNEQFF
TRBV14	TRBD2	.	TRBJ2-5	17	TGTGCCAGCAGCCAAGAATTTCCTAGCGGTGTTCAAGAGACCCAGTACTTC	CASSQEFPSGVQETQYF
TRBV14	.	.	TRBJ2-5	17	TGTGCCAGCAGCCAAGTAAAGTCCTTAAGAACCCAAGAGACCCAGTACTTC	CASSQVKSLRTQETQYF
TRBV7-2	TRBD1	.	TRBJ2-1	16	TGTGCCAGCAGCCCCAGGGAGGGACAGGGAATTTTTTACCCGTTCTTC	CASSPREGQGIFYPFF
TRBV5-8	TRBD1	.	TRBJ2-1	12	TGTGCCAGCAGCTCGTCAACAGGGGGGAAGTTCTTC	CASSSSTGGKFF
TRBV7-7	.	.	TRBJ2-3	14	TGTGCTAGCAGCTTTTCGGCGGGCACAGATACGCAGTATTTT	CASSFSAGTDTQYF
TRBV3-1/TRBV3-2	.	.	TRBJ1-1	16	TGTGCCAGCAGCCAAGGGGGAAGGGGCGAGGACACTGAAGCTTTCTTT	CASSQGGRGEDTEAFF
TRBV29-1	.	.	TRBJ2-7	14	TGCAGCGTTTCCGGACAGTCTAGACTCTACGAGCAGTACTTC	CSVSGQSRLYEQYF
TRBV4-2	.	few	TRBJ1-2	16	TGTGCCAGCAGCCAAGATGGGGCCGGGAATTACTATGGCTACACCTTC	CASSQDGAGNYYGYTF
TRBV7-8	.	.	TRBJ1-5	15	TGTGCCAGCAGCTTAAAGGGTCCCGGGAATCAGCCCCAGCATTTT	CASSLKGPGNQPQHF
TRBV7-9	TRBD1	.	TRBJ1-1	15	TGTGCCAGCAGCAGACGGGACAGGGAAAACACTGAAGCTTTCTTT	CASSRRDRENTEAFF
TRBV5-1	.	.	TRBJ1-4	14	TGCGCCAGCAGCGTTTACGGTGTAAACGAAAAACTGTTTTTT	CASSVYGVNEKLFF
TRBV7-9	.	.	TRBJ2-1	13	TGTGCCAGCAGCAGCCGGATTTACAATGAGCAGTTCTTC	CASSSRIYNEQFF
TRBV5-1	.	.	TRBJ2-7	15	TGCGCCAGCAGCTCGCATGGGCCGCCCTCCTACGAGCAGTACTTC	CASSSHGPPSYEQYF
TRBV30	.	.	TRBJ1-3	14	TGTGCCTGGAGAGGTATGTCTCCTGGAAACACCATATATTTT	CAWRGMSPGNTIYF
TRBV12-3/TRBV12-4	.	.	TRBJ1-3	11	TGTGCCCGCCTGACAGGAAACACCATATATTTT	CARLTGNTIYF
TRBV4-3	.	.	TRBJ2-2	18	TGCGCCAGCAGCCAAGAAGGGACATCCACCCTGAACACCGGGGAGCTGTTTTTT	CASSQEGTSTLNTGELFF
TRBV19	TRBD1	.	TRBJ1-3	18	TGTGCCAGTAGTACAGCGGGGGGACAGGCTCGCCGTCAAAACACCATATATTTT	CASSTAGGQARRQNTIYF
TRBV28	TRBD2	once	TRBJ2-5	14	TGTGCCAGCAGTTTTGGGGGCGGGAGGGAGACCCAGTACTTC	CASSFGGGRETQYF
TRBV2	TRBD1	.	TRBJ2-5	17	TGTGCCAGCAGGAGTCCTGTGGGACAGGGGGCGAGTGAGACCCAGTACTTC	CASRSPVGQGASETQYF
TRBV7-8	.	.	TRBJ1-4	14	TGTGCCAGCAGCTTAGTGGGTGTCAATGAAAAACTGTTTTTT	CASSLVGVNEKLFF
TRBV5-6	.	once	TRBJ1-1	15	TGTGCCAGCGGGCGGGTGGGACTTCGTGATACTGAAGCTTTCTTT	CASGRVGLRDTEAFF
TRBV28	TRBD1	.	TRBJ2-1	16	TGTGCCAGCAGTTCCGGACAGGGCATATCCTACAATGAGCAGTTCTTC	CASSSGQGISYNEQFF
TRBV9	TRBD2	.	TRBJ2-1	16	TGTGCCAGCAGCGTAGCGACTAGCGGCTCCTACAATGAGCAGTTCTTC	CASSVATSGSYNEQFF
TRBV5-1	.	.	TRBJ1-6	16	TGCGCCAGCAGCTTGGGGAATGAAATGGGCAATTCACCCCTCCACTTT	CASSLGNEMGNSPLHF
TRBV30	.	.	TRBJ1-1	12	TGTGCCTGGAGTGTACGAAGGCATGAAGCTTTCTTT	CAWSVRRHEAFF
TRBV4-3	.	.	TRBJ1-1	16	TGCGCCAGCAGCCAAGATCCCGGGGGCAGGATCACTGAAGCTTTCTTT	CASSQDPGGRITEAFF
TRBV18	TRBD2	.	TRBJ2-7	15	TGTGCCAGCTCACCTTCGACTAGCGGGAGCCACGAGCAGTACTTC	CASSPSTSGSHEQYF
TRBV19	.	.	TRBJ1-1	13	TGTGCCAGTAGTAGTTACTTGAACACTGAAGCTTTCTTT	CASSSYLNTEAFF
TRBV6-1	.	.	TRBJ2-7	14	TGTGCCAGCAGTGAAGGGGCGTTCGTGGACGAGCAGTACTTC	CASSEGAFVDEQYF
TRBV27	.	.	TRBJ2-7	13	TGTGCCAGCAGTTACAGACAGGCCTACGAGCAGTACTTC	CASSYRQAYEQYF
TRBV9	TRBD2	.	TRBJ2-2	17	TGTGCCAGCAGCCCGCGGGTAGCGGGATATCGGACCGGGGAGCTGTTTTTT	CASSPRVAGYRTGELFF
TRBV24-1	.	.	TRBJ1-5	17	TGTGCCACCAGTGACCCCGCAGGGACATCTGGTAATCAGCCCCAGCATTTT	CATSDPAGTSGNQPQHF
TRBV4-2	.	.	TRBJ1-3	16	TGTGCCAGCAGCCAAGATCGCGGGTTGGGAGGAAACACCATATATTTT	CASSQDRGLGGNTIYF
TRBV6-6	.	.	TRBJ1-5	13	TGTGCCAGCAGTTACGTGGCCCTCGAGCCCCAGCATTTT	CASSYVALEPQHF
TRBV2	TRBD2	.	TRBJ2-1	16	TGTGCCAGCAGCCCGACTAGCGGGAGACTTTACAATGAGCAGTTCTTC	CASSPTSGRLYNEQFF
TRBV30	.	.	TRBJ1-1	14	TGTGCCTGGACCAAACAGGGTGCGATCACTGAAGCTTTCTTT	CAWTKQGAITEAFF